The 27 T cell receptor beta chains reported below all come from one sample, sequenced in a study of technical replicates of blood from four donors. The data were produced by immunoSEQ multiplex PCR, yet TCRdb's version contains in-frame clones alone and is incomplete. This table has about 91,000 clones, about 90% appearing once. The source material was T cells isolated from PBMCs. These receptors were obtained from a human donor in good health.

The chain uses TRBV11-1 and TRBJ2-5; a weak D match, TRBD1 (6 bases). Germline V gene sequence: CDR1 SGHAT, CDR2 FQDESV (reference sequence). The CDR3 totals 15 residues. Trimming took 2 bases from V and 5 from J, leaving 15 bases between them. CDR3 in DNA: TGTGCCAGCAGCTTATGGGAACAGGGAAGGGAGACCCAGTACTTC. It is translated as CASSLWEQGRETQYF.

V gene TRBV5-8 combines with J gene TRBJ1-4; 11 bases are shared with TRBD1. The CDR3 loop spans 15 amino acids. Germline V CDR1 and CDR2: SGHTS, YDEGEE. V shed 0 bases, J shed 13 bases, and the junction held 8 bases outside the gene matches. The CDR3: CASSLAGQGARGLFF. In nucleotides, the CDR3 is TGTGCCAGCAGCTTGGCAGGACAGGGGGCTCGGGGACTGTTTTTT.

The chain has TRBV5-1 and TRBJ2-5; 8 nucleotides align to TRBD1. The CDR3 extends over 15 amino acids. V lost 0 bases to trimming and J lost 2 bases; unmatched junction nucleotides: 3. Germline V lookup: CDR1 SGHRS, CDR2 YFSETQ. The DNA of the CDR3 is TGCGCCAGCAGCTTGGGACAGGGGATACAAGAGACCCAGTACTTC. Its translation: CASSLGQGIQETQYF.

The chain combines TRBV19 with TRBJ2-1; tentatively, D is TRBD1 (6 bases). V lost 3 bases to trimming and J lost 4 bases, with 13 bases between them. The CDR3 runs to 15 residues. Germline V CDR1 and CDR2: LNHDA, SQIVND (reference sequence). The CDR3 protein is CASSMNRDPYNEQFF. CDR3 coding DNA: TGTGCCAGTAGTATGAACAGGGACCCGTACAATGAGCAGTTCTTC.

The chain employs TRBV11-2 and TRBJ1-2; D gene ambiguous. V dropped 1 base and J dropped 5 bases, with 11 bases sitting between them. CDR1 and CDR2 (germline): SGHAT, FQNNGV. CDR3 length: 14 residues. The CDR3 DNA reads TGTGCCAGCAGCTTAGGGGCAGCCTCATATGGCTACACCTTC. This translates into CASSLGAASYGYTF.

This chain connects TRBV25-1 to TRBJ2-3; D is unresolved. Germline CDR1 reads MGHDK; CDR2 reads SYGVNS. Trimming shortened V by 3 bases and J by 5 bases, and 6 bases separated the two germline ends. The CDR3 consists of 12 residues. The CDR3 DNA follows: TGTGCCAGCAGTGACCTGCGAGATACGCAGTATTTT. Translation: CASSDLRDTQYF.

The chain is built from TRBV7-3 and TRBJ2-2; 8 bases align to TRBD1. V shed 5 bases and J 5 bases; nucleotides not matched to a gene: 7. Germline V gene lookup returns CDR1 SGHTA and CDR2 FQGTGA. The CDR3 has 15 residues. CDR3 DNA: TGTGCCAGCAGCGCACAGGGGGAGAGGACCGGGGAGCTGTTTTTT. Residues: CASSAQGERTGELFF.

This chain uses TRBV5-6 with TRBJ2-2; a weak D match, TRBD2 (6 bases). CDR3 length: 17 amino acids. Per the germline V gene, CDR1 is SGHDT and CDR2 is YYEEEE. The V gene lost 3 bases and the J gene lost 1 base, with 16 bases spanning the gap. The CDR3: CASSSSLATKNTGELFF. The DNA of the CDR3 is TGTGCCAGCAGCTCCTCCCTAGCGACAAAGAACACCGGGGAGCTGTTTTTT.

V gene TRBV29-1 combines with J gene TRBJ2-1; no definite D call. V was pared by 7 bases and J by 4 bases, with 5 bases between. This CDR3 has 10 amino acids. Per germline, CDR1 SQVTM and CDR2 ANQGSEA. For the CDR3, the DNA is TGCAGCGCCAGGTACAATGAGCAGTTCTTC. It encodes CSARYNEQFF.

The rearrangement links TRBV7-8 to TRBJ2-1; 8 positions agree with TRBD2. CDR1 is SGHVS, CDR2 FQNEAQ, per germline. After removal of 5 bases from V and 6 bases from J, the junction contained 3 bases not matched to a gene. The CDR3 spans 13 residues. The CDR3 loop is CASSLGTSNEQFF. CDR3 bases: TGTGCCAGCAGCCTTGGGACTAGCAATGAGCAGTTCTTC.

The V call is TRBV5-1, the J call TRBJ1-4; 7 bases map to TRBD1. Per germline, CDR1 SGHRS and CDR2 YFSETQ. The V and J ends lost 4 bases and 8 bases, in that order; junction bases with no gene match: 8. The CDR3 sequence is 14 residues long. CDR3 protein: CASSQTGAYEKLFF. The CDR3 DNA sequence: TGCGCCAGCAGCCAAACAGGGGCCTACGAAAAACTGTTTTTT.

The gene calls are TRBV19 and TRBJ2-2, with 9 bases that match TRBD1. This CDR3 has 15 residues. CDR1 is LNHDA and CDR2 is SQIVND in the germline V gene (reference sequence). Germline trimming cut 7 bases from V and 4 bases from J; bases unmatched to any gene: 7. CDR3 in amino acids: CASTGTGLPTGELFF. CDR3 sequence (DNA): TGTGCCAGTACCGGGACAGGGTTGCCCACCGGGGAGCTGTTTTTT.

The rearrangement uses TRBV5-1 and TRBJ1-3; D ambiguous. The germline V gene encodes CDR1 SGHRS and CDR2 YFSETQ. V shed 2 bases and J shed 0 bases, with 9 bases lying between them. The CDR3 loop spans 15 amino acids. The CDR3 region has the DNA TGCGCCAGCAGCTTTAATTCAGACTCTGGAAACACCATATATTTT. As protein: CASSFNSDSGNTIYF.

This rearrangement joins TRBV28 to TRBJ2-2, with 11 bases aligning to TRBD2. The CDR3 is 18 residues long. Trimming took 6 bases from V and 4 from J; bases not matched to a gene: 13. CDR1 and CDR2 (germline): MDHEN, SYDVKM. The DNA of the CDR3 is TGTGCCAGCAGAAATAGACTAGCGGGGAGGGAAAGCACCGGGGAGCTGTTTTTT. Translating it yields CASRNRLAGRESTGELFF.

V usage is TRBV29-1 and J usage is TRBJ2-6; D is perhaps TRBD1 (5 bases). The V gene's germline CDR1 is SQVTM and CDR2 ANQGSEA. The CDR3 contains 15 residues. Trimming took off 6 bases at V and 3 bases at J, with 15 bases between the two ends. The CDR3 DNA is TGCAGCGTGAGAGTGACAGCTAGTGGGGCCAACGTCCTGACTTTC. Encoded protein: CSVRVTASGANVLTF. The full variable domain, in which reference TRBV29-1 and TRBJ2-6 provide the parts outside the CDR3, is SAVISQKPSRDICQRGTSLTIQCQVDSQVTMMFWYRQQPGQSLTLIATANQGSEATYESGFVIDKFPISRPNLTFSTLTVSNMSPEDSSIYLCSVRVTASGANVLTFGAGSRLTVL.

The rearrangement joins TRBV7-3 to TRBJ1-4; a weak D match, TRBD1 (6 bases). V lost 8 bases and J lost 8, with 15 bases in between. In germline, CDR1 is SGHTA, CDR2 FQGTGA. The CDR3 loop spans 13 amino acids. The chain's CDR3 is CASAQGSGEKLFF. In DNA, the CDR3 is TGTGCCAGCGCTCAGGGGTCAGGAGAAAAACTGTTTTTT.

The rearrangement uses TRBV11-3 and TRBJ2-7, with D perhaps TRBD1 (6 bases). V lost 1 base and J lost 7, with 8 bases in between. There are 12 residues in the CDR3. From germline, CDR1 is SGHNT and CDR2 YENEEA. CDR3 loop: CASSLGGTEQYF. The CDR3, as DNA: TGTGCCAGCAGCTTAGGGGGGACAGAGCAGTACTTC.

The chain couples TRBV5-1 to TRBJ1-1; the match to TRBD1 covers 7 bases. The CDR3 runs 14 residues. V lost 4 bases and J lost 4; bases outside the gene matches: 7. CDR1 and CDR2 from the germline V gene are SGHRS and YFSETQ. The CDR3 region is CASSLAPGGTEAFF. For the CDR3, the DNA is TGCGCCAGCAGCCTCGCCCCAGGGGGCACTGAAGCTTTCTTT.

V usage is TRBV11-3 and J usage is TRBJ2-7, with D perhaps TRBD1 (5 bases). The germline V gene has CDR1 SGHNT and CDR2 YENEEA. The CDR3 has 14 residues. V gave up 0 bases and J gave up 6 bases, with 12 bases separating them. The CDR3 is CASSLDSGRIEQYF. Written as DNA, the CDR3 is TGTGCCAGCAGCTTAGACTCAGGGCGTATCGAGCAGTACTTC.

This chain uses TRBV5-1 with TRBJ2-7, with 10 positions matching TRBD1. The germline V gene has CDR1 SGHRS and CDR2 YFSETQ. V was clipped by 4 bases and J by 3 bases; unmatched bases: 4. The CDR3 has 14 amino acids. As DNA, the CDR3 is TGCGCCAGCAGCGGCCGGGACAGGGGCTACGAGCAGTACTTC. As protein: CASSGRDRGYEQYF.

The genes are TRBV30 and TRBJ2-7; 15 bases fit TRBD2. The germline V gene has CDR1 GTSNPN and CDR2 SVGIG (reference sequence). The length of the CDR3 is 17 residues. Trimming took 3 bases from V and 4 from J; bases not matched to a gene: 10. In DNA form, the CDR3 reads TGTGCCTGGAGCCCAGGGAGGACTAGCGGGGGGGAATACGAGCAGTACTTC. Translated, it gives CAWSPGRTSGGEYEQYF.

The CDR3 DNA sequence: TGTGCCAGCAGCTTATTATCGGGGGTTGGTGGCTACACCTTC. This gives the protein CASSLLSGVGGYTF. This sequence joins TRBV7-8 and TRBJ1-2; weak D call: TRBD1 (5 bases). V was pared by 2 bases and J by 7 bases, with 14 bases between. The CDR3 loop spans 14 amino acids. Germline CDR1 reads SGHVS; CDR2 reads FQNEAQ.

The CDR3 bases are TGTGCCAGCAGTGGACAGGGGGCTGGTCAGCCCCAGCATTTT. Translation gives CASSGQGAGQPQHF. V usage is TRBV6-6 and J usage is TRBJ1-5; 11 bases map to TRBD1. The germline CDR1 and CDR2 sequences are MNHNY and SVGAGI (reference sequence). Trimming removed 5 bases from V and 6 bases from J; junction bases left unmatched: 3. The CDR3 sequence is 14 residues long.

V gene TRBV28 combines with J gene TRBJ1-1; possibly TRBD1 for D (5 bases). CDR3 length: 15 residues. The V and J ends lost 1 base and 11 bases respectively, with 20 bases between them. Germline lookup yields CDR1 MDHEN and CDR2 SYDVKM. CDR3 nucleotide sequence: TGTGCCAGCAGTTTATCCCTCGGGGGGGGGTTAGCGGCTTTCTTT. It translates to CASSLSLGGGLAAFF.

The chain links TRBV7-3 to TRBJ2-4, with D perhaps matching TRBD1 (6 bases). The CDR3 sequence is 17 residues long. Germline V gives CDR1 SGHTA, CDR2 FQGTGA. Trimming removed 5 bases from V and 6 bases from J, with 23 bases in between. The CDR3 here is CASSPGLGQGTGNIQYF. CDR3 DNA sequence: TGTGCCAGCAGCCCGGGTTTGGGCCAGGGGACGGGAAACATTCAGTACTTC.

This clone was found once. The rearrangement links TRBV6-1 to TRBJ2-5, with TRBD2 matching over 12 bases. Germline CDR1 is MNHNS and CDR2 is SASEGT. This CDR3 spans 15 amino acids. Trimming at V came to 5 bases and at J to 13 bases, leaving 14 bases not matched to a gene. In DNA, the CDR3 is TGTGCCAGCAGTCCAAGAGGACTAGCGGGGCCTGTTTGGTACTTC. It encodes CASSPRGLAGPVWYF.

The V call is TRBV6-5, the J call TRBJ2-2; 8 bases agree with TRBD1. This CDR3 spans 16 amino acids. CDR1 is MNHEY, CDR2 SVGAGI, per germline. The V segment lost 1 base and the J segment 4 bases; nucleotides outside the gene matches: 5. CDR3 in DNA: TGTGCCAGCAGTTACTTTGGACAGGGCTTCACCGGGGAGCTGTTTTTT. Amino acids: CASSYFGQGFTGELFF.